This TCR beta chain was retrieved from a study of technical replicates of blood from several donors. Sequencing used immunoSEQ multiplex PCR; TCRdb keeps in-frame clones, though not all of them. The sample consists of some 64,000 clones, about 97% of them appearing once. Trimming took 4 bases from V and 8 from J, leaving 14 bases between them. The CDR3 runs 13 residues. Germline-derived CDR1 and CDR2 are LGHNA and YNFKEQ. The receptor's source is a human donor in good health. The chain couples TRBV4-2 to TRBJ1-1, with TRBD1 as a possible D gene (6 bases). The sequencing input was T cells isolated from PBMCs. The CDR3 is CASSPPPQGEAFF. The CDR3 nucleotides read TGTGCCAGCAGCCCGCCGCCGCAGGGGGAAGCTTTCTTT.